This T cell receptor (beta chain) was sequenced in a study of brain T cells in children with intractable seizures. Study observations and caveats: HCMV serostatus was not known, and viral specificity came from CDR3 similarity only. Pre-surgery blood may have been undersampled, hiding some clones.

Time point in this sample: blood from clinic visit 5 months post-surgery; TSC patient then seizure free. TCRdb keeps only in-frame clones here, not all; method: immunoSEQ multiplex PCR. The repertoire holds hundreds of thousands of clones, 93% seen once, with around 5% in the top ten. This clone was counted a single time. Its antigen is undetermined. CDR1 and CDR2 (germline): KGHDR, SFDVKD. V lost 0 bases and J lost 5, with 12 bases in between. This CDR3 has 16 residues. The V call is TRBV24-1, the J call TRBJ2-2; D gene unclear. This receptor was identified in a boy less than two years old with tuberous sclerosis and intractable seizures. The sample in question was peripheral blood, obtained more than 4 months after surgery. The chain's CDR3 is CATSDLPRTETGELFF. DNA of the CDR3: TGTGCCACCAGTGATTTGCCGAGGACGGAAACCGGGGAGCTGTTTTTT.